This T cell receptor (beta chain) appears in the sequencing data of a study of T cell clones after liver transplantation. In the study overall: Timepoints were pre-transplant, pre-withdrawal, and after withdrawal was completed or failed.

V was shortened by 7 bases and J by 8 bases, with 14 bases between the two germline ends. CDR1 and CDR2 (germline): SNHLY, FYNNEI. The CDR3 is 13 amino acids. On this clone: As yet, its antigen is unknown.

Assay: immunoSEQ multiplex PCR; the TCRdb copy retains only in-frame clones and omits some. The sample shows roughly 70,000 clones, about 92% of them seen only once. Overall study results and limits: A larger donor-reactive than third-party decline suggested partial antigen-specific deletion.

Sequenced material: CD4+ T cells from blood, taken before liver transplant. The TCR sequence derives from a human donor who received a liver transplant. The chain couples TRBV2 to TRBJ1-4; unclear D gene. For the CDR3, the DNA is TGTGCCAGCAACGCTGGGAGAAGGGAAAAACTGTTTTTT. Its translation is CASNAGRREKLFF.